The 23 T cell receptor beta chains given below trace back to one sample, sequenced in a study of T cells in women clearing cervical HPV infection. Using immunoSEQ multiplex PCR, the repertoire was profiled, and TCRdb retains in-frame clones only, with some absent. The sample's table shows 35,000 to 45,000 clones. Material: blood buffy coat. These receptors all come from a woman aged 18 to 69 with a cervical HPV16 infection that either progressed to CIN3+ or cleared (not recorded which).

The chain's CDR3 is CASSRGAGGQYF. The sequenced part of the CDR3 DNA is TGTGCCAGCAGCCGGGGAGCCGGGGGT. J is TRBJ2-4 and V is TRBV7-2, with a possible D match to TRBD2 (6 bases). From the germline J gene comes the end of the CDR3, since the read stops 3 residues before it. The CDR3 totals 12 residues. Germline values: CDR1 SGHTA, CDR2 FQGNSA.

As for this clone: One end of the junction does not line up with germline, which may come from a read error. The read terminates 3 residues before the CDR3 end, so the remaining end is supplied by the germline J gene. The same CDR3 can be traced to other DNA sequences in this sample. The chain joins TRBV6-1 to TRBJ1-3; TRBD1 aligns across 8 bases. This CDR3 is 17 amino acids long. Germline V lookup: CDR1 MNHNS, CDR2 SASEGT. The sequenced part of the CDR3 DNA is TGTGCCAGCAGTGAAGTCAGCTGGACAGGGAACGGAAACACT. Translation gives CASSEVSWTGNGNT. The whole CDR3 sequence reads CASSEVSWTGNGNTIYF.

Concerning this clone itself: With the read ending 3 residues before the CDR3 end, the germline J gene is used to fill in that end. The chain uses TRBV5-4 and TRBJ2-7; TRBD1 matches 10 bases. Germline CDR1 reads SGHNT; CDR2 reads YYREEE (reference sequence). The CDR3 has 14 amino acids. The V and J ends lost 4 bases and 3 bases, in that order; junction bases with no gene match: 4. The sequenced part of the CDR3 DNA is TGTGCCAGCAGCCCTGGGACAGGGGACTACGAG. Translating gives CASSPGTGDYE. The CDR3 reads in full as CASSPGTGDYEQYF.

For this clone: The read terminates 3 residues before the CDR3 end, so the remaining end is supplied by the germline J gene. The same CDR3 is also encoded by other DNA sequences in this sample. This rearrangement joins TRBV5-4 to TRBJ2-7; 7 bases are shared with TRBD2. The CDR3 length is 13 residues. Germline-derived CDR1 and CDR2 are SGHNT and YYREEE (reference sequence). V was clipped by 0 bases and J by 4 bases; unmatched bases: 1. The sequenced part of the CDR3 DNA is TGTGCCAGCAGCTTGGGGGGGGGTTACGAG. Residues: CASSLGGGYE. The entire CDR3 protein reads CASSLGGGYEQYF. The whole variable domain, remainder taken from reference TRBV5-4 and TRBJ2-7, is ETGVTQSPTHLIKTRGQQVTLRCSSQSGHNTVSWYQQALGQGPQFIFQYYREEENGRGNFPPRFSGLQFPNYSSELNVNALELDDSALYLCASSLGGGYEQYFGPGTRLTVT.

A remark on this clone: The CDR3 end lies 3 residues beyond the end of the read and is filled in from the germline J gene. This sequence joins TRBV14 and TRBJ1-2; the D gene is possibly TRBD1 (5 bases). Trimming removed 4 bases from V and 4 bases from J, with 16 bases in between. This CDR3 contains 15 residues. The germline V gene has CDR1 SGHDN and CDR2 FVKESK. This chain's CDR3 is CASSRSGNVGYGYTF. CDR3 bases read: TGTGCCAGCAGCCGATCAGGGAATGTTGGCTATGGC.

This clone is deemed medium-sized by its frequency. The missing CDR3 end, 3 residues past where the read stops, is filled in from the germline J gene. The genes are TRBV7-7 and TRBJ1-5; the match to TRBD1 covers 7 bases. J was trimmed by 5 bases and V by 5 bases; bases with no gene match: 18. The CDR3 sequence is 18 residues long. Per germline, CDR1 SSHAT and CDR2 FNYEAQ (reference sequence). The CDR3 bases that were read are TGTGCCAGCAGCGTTACAGGGGCGGAACCTAAAACCCATCAGCCC. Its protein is CASSVTGAEPKTHQP. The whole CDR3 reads CASSVTGAEPKTHQPQHF.

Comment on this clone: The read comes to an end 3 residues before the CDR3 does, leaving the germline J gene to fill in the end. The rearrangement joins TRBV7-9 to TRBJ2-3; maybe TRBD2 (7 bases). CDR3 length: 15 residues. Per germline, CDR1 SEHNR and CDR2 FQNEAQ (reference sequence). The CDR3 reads CASSGGVGAGQPQYF. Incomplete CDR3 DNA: TGTGCCAGCAGCGGGGGGGTGGGGGCTGGTCAGCCG.

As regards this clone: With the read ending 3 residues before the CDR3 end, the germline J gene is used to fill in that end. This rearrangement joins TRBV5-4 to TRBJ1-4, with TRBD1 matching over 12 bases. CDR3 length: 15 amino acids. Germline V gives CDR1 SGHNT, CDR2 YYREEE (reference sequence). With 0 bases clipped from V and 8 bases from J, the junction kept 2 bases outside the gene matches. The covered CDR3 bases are TGTGCCAGCAGCTTGGGGGACAGGGGGCCCGAAAAA. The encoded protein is CASSLGDRGPEK. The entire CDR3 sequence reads CASSLGDRGPEKLFF.

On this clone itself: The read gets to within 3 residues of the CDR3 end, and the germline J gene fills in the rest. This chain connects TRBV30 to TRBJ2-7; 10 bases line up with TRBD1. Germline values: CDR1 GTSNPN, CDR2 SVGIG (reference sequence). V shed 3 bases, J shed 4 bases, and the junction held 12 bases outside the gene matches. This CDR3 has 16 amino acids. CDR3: CAWSGNPGQGFYEQYF. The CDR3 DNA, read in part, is TGTGCCTGGAGCGGAAATCCGGGACAGGGGTTTTACGAG.

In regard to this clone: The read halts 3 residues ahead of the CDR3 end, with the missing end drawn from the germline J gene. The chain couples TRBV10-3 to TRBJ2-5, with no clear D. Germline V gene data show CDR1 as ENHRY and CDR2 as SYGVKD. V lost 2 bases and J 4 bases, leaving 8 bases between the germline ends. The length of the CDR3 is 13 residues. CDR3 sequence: CAISERSGETQYF. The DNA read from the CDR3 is TGTGCCATCAGTGAGAGGTCAGGAGAGACC.

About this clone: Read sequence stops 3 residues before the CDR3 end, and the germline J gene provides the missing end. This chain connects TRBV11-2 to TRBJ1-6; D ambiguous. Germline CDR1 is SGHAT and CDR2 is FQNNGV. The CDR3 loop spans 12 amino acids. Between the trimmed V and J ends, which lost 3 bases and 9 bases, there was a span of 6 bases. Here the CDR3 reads CASSFGGSPLHF. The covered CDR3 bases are TGTGCCAGCAGCTTTGGCGGTTCACCC.

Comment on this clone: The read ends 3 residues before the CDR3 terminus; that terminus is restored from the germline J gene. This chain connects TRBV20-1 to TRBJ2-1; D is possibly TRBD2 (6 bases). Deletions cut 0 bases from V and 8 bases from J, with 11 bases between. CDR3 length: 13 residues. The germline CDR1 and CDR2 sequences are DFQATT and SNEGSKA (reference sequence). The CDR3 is CSARDGREDEQFF. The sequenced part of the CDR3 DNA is TGCAGTGCTAGAGATGGCAGGGAGGATGAG.

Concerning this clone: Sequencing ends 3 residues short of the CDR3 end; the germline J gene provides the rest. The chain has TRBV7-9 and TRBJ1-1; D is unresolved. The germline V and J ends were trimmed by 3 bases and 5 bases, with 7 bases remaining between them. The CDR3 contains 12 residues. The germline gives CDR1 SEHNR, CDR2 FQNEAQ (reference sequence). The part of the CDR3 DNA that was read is TGTGCCAGCAGCTTTTCGGGGACTGAA. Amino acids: CASSFSGTE. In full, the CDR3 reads CASSFSGTEAFF.

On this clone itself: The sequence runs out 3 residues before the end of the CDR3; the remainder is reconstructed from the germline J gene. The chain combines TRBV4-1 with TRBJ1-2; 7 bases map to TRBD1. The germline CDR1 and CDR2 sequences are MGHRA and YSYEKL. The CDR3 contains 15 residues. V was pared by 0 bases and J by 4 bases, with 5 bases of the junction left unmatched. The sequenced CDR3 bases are TGCGCCAGCAGCCAAGATAAAGGGACAGCCTATGGC. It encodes CASSQDKGTAYG. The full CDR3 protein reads CASSQDKGTAYGYTF.

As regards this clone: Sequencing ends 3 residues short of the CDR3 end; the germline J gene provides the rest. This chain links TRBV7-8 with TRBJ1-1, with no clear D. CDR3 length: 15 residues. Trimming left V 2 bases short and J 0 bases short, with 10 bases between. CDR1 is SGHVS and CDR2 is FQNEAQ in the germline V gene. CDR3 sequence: CASSLFSDMNTEAFF. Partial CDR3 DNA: TGTGCCAGCAGCTTATTCTCAGACATGAACACTGAA.

CDR3 sequence reads: CASNRQGNYEQYF. The covered CDR3 bases are TGTGCCAGCAATAGACAGGGGAACTACGAG. V usage is TRBV12-3 or TRBV12-4 and J usage is TRBJ2-7; TRBD1 matches 8 bases. The read halts 3 residues ahead of the CDR3 end, with the missing end drawn from the germline J gene. Germline trimming cut 7 bases from V and 3 bases from J; bases unmatched to any gene: 5. The CDR3 runs 13 residues.

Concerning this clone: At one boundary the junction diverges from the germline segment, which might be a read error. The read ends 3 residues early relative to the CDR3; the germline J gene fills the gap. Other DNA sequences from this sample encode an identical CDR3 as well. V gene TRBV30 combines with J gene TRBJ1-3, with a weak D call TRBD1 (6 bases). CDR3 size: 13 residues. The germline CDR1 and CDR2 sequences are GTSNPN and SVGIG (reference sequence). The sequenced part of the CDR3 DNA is TGTGCCTGTTCTACAGGGTCTGGAAACACT. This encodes CACSTGSGNT. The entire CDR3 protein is CACSTGSGNTIYF.

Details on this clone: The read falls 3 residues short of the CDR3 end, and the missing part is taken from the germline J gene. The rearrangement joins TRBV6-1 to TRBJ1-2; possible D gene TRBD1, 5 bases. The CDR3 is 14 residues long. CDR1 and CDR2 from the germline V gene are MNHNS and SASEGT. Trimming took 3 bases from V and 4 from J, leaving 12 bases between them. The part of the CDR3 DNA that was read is TGTGCCAGCAGTGACCTCAGGGAGTCCTATGGC. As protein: CASSDLRESYG. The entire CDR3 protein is CASSDLRESYGYTF.

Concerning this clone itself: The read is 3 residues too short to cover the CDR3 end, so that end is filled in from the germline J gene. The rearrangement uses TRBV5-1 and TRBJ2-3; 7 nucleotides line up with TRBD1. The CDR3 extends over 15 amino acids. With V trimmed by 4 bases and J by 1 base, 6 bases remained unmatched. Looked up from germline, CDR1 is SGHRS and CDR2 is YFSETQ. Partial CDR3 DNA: TGCGCCAGCAGCGTATACAGGGGAGGCACAGATACG. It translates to CASSVYRGGTDT. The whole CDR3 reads CASSVYRGGTDTQYF.

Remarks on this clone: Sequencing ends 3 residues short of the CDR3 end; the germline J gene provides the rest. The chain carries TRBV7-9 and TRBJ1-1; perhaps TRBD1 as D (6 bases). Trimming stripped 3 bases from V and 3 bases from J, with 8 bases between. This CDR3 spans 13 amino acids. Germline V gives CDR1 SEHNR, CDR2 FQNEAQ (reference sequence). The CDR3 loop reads CASSLRQDTEAFF. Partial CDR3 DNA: TGTGCCAGCAGCTTGAGACAGGACACTGAA.

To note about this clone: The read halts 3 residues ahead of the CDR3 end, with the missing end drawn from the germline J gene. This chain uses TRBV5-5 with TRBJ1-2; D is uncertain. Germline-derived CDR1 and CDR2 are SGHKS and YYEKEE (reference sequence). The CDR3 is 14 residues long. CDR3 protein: CASSLAGAQETYTF. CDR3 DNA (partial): TGTGCCAGCAGCCTAGCGGGAGCCCAAGAGACC.

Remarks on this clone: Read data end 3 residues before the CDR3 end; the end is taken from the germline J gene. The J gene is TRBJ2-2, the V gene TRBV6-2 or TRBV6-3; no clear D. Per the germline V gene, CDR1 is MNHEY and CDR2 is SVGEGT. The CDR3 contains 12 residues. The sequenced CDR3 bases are TGTGCCAGCAGTTACGGTGACTCACCG. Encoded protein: CASSYGDSP. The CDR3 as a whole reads CASSYGDSPLFF.

CDR3 residues: CASSLLDFYEQYF. CDR3 DNA (partial): TGTGCCAGCAGCTTGTTGGACTTCTACGAG. The chain has TRBV5-6 and TRBJ2-7, with a weak D call TRBD2 (5 bases). The read is 3 residues too short to cover the CDR3 end, so that end is filled in from the germline J gene. Germline loops: CDR1 SGHDT, CDR2 YYEEEE. Trimming took off 1 base at V and 3 bases at J, with 8 bases between the two ends. There are 13 residues in the CDR3. Drawing the rest from reference TRBV5-6 and TRBJ2-7, the complete variable domain is DAGVTQSPTHLIKTRGQQVTLRCSPKSGHDTVSWYQQALGQGPQFIFQYYEEEERQRGNFPDRFSGHQFPNYSSELNVNALLLGDSALYLCASSLLDFYEQYFGPGTRLTVT.